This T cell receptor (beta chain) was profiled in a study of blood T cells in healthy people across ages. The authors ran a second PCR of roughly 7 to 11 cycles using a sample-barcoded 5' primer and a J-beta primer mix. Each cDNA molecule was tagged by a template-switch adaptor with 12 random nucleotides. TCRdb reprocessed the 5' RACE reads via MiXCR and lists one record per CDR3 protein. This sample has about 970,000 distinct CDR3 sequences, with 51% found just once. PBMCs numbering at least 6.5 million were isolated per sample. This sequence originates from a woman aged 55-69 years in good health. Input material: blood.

The CDR3, as DNA: TGTGCCAGCAGTTTACATACAGGGGGATTGAGGGAAAAACTGTTTTTT. Translated: CASSLHTGGLREKLFF. The V gene is TRBV28, the J gene TRBJ1-4; 8 nucleotides match TRBD1. CDR1 is MDHEN and CDR2 is SYDVKM in the germline V gene. This CDR3 comprises 16 residues. After removal of 2 bases from V and 8 bases from J, the junction contained 10 bases not matched to a gene.